Below are 9 T cell receptor beta chains sequenced from a single sample in a study of CD8+ T cells in alopecia areata (dated by TCRdb to between 2018 and 2020). The time point label corresponds to: around 26 weeks on oral tofacitinib. Explained via the paper, the treatment or condition label denotes: oral pan-JAK inhibitor, 5-10 mg twice daily. The library was prepared using the immunoSEQ multiplex PCR assay. To provide template for TCR sequencing, every sample had RNA extracted and reverse transcribed into cDNA. Here the immuneACCESS table is served through TCRdb, limited to in-frame sequences with V and J called. Missing clones are a known gap in these copies; in checked studies unresolved V genes cover under half, and the rest lacks a known reason. The sample table shows approximately 200,000 clones, and about three fifths are seen once. The ten most abundant clones make up roughly 5% of the sample.

The sequencing here drew on CD4+ T cells sorted from blood, taken at week 24, from a patient treated with tofacitinib. The receptors come from a human donor with alopecia areata.

This chain's CDR3 is CASSLDQGTDTQYF. The CDR3 DNA sequence: TGTGCCAGCAGCTTAGATCAGGGGACAGATACGCAGTATTTT. The V call is TRBV7-2, the J call TRBJ2-3; perhaps TRBD1 as D (6 bases). The V gene lost 1 base and the J gene lost 3 bases, with 8 bases spanning the gap. The CDR3 is 14 amino acids. Looked up from germline, CDR1 is SGHTA and CDR2 is FQGNSA.

This clone was recorded at least ten times. Other DNA sequences in the sample encode the same CDR3. The chain carries TRBV7-8 and TRBJ2-1; 11 bases are a match to TRBD2. The germline V gene encodes CDR1 SGHVS and CDR2 FQNEAQ. The CDR3 has 15 residues. Trimming removed 1 base from V and 5 bases from J; junction bases left unmatched: 1. CDR3 sequence (DNA): TGTGCCAGCAGCTTAGGACTAGCGGGGAACAATGAGCAGTTCTTC. Translated, it gives CASSLGLAGNNEQFF.

This clone was seen only once. The V gene is TRBV4-1, the J gene TRBJ2-4, with 7 bases that match TRBD1. This CDR3 region has 19 residues. V dropped 0 bases and J dropped 0; count of bases not matched to a gene: 11. Germline CDR1 reads MGHRA; CDR2 reads YSYEKL. The CDR3 region is CASSQDAGTGQLAKNIQYF. The CDR3 nucleotides read TGCGCCAGCAGCCAAGATGCCGGTACGGGACAGCTAGCCAAAAACATTCAGTACTTC.

This clone was seen just once. The chain joins TRBV15 to TRBJ1-5; D is unclear. Germline V gene sequence: CDR1 LNHNV, CDR2 YYDKDF (reference sequence). The CDR3 spans 13 residues. Trimming cost V 1 base and J 4 bases, with 5 bases left between them. This chain's CDR3 is CATSRALNQPQHF. The DNA of the CDR3 is TGTGCCACCAGCAGAGCACTGAATCAGCCCCAGCATTTT.

The V call is TRBV10-3, the J call TRBJ1-2; D gene ambiguous. The CDR3 is 11 residues long. Deletions cut 0 bases from V and 8 bases from J, with 4 bases between. The V gene's germline CDR1 is ENHRY and CDR2 SYGVKD. The CDR3 coding sequence is TGTGCCATCAGTGAGTCTGGGGGCTACACCTTC. It codes for CAISESGGYTF.

The chain links TRBV30 to TRBJ1-1; D remains unclear. CDR1 and CDR2 (germline): GTSNPN, SVGIG (reference sequence). This CDR3 spans 16 amino acids. V was clipped by 1 base and J by 0 bases, with 15 bases between them. CDR3 protein: CAWSGKRRTMNTEAFF. CDR3 DNA: TGTGCCTGGAGTGGGAAAAGGAGAACCATGAACACTGAAGCTTTCTTT.

This clone has a handful of counts. The V call is TRBV7-8, the J call TRBJ2-3, with 10 bases identical to TRBD1. With 4 bases clipped from V and 5 bases from J, the junction kept 9 bases outside the gene matches. Germline V CDR1 and CDR2: SGHVS, FQNEAQ. The CDR3 runs to 16 residues. The CDR3 DNA follows: TGTGCCAGCAGCTCCCGGGACAGGGGCTTAGAAGATACGCAGTATTTT. It translates to CASSSRDRGLEDTQYF.

The rearrangement joins TRBV7-9 to TRBJ2-1; 13 bases agree with TRBD2. J gave up 8 bases and V 5 bases, and 12 bases lay outside the gene matches. The germline V gene has CDR1 SEHNR and CDR2 FQNEAQ (reference sequence). This CDR3 contains 17 residues. For the CDR3, the DNA is TGTGCCAGCAGCCGTAGTTCCGGGACTAGCGGGATGTATGAGCAGTTCTTC. Amino acids: CASSRSSGTSGMYEQFF. The full variable domain, in which reference TRBV7-9 and TRBJ2-1 provide the parts outside the CDR3, is DTGVSQNPRHKITKRGQNVTFRCDPISEHNRLYWYRQTLGQGPEFLTYFQNEAQLEKSRLLSDRFSAERPKGSFSTLEIQRTEQGDSAMYLCASSRSSGTSGMYEQFFGPGTRLTVL.

The chain carries TRBV4-3 and TRBJ2-2, with D possibly matching TRBD1 (5 bases). The germline V gene has CDR1 LGHNA and CDR2 YSLEER. The CDR3 runs to 16 residues. The V end was cut by 1 base, the J end by 1 base, with 10 bases between. The CDR3 loop is CASSQGQRLNTGELFF. The CDR3 bases are TGCGCCAGCAGCCAAGGACAGCGACTGAACACCGGGGAGCTGTTTTTT.